The 32 T cell receptor beta chains presented below share a single source sample, sequenced in a study of T-cell memory formation after mild COVID-19. TCRdb independently ran MiXCR on the 5' RACE reads; one entry per CDR3 protein. The sample includes approximately 350,000 distinct CDR3 sequences, 10% to 15% of them seen just once. Sequencing was performed on PBMCs or a T cell subset sorted from them (not recorded which). The receptor set was obtained from a man in his late teens or twenties who had mild COVID-19 (a few samples of this study predate the infection). Cell type and time point are not known.

This clonotype was observed at least ten times. This sequence joins TRBV5-1 and TRBJ2-1; D remains ambiguous. Germline V CDR1 and CDR2: SGHRS, YFSETQ. V was cut by 0 bases and J by 0 bases, with 7 bases left in between. The CDR3 is 15 amino acids. The chain's CDR3 is CASSLVSSSYNEQFF. The CDR3 nucleotides read TGCGCCAGCAGCTTGGTCAGTAGCTCCTACAATGAGCAGTTCTTC.

This chain links TRBV6-2 or TRBV6-3 with TRBJ2-1; D gene unclear. The CDR3 extends over 14 amino acids. Trimming took off 4 bases at V and 2 bases at J, with 9 bases between the two ends. Germline values: CDR1 MNHEY, CDR2 SVGEGT. The DNA of the CDR3 is TGTGCCAGCAGTTCCATCGGCCCCTACAATGAGCAGTTCTTC. Amino acid sequence: CASSSIGPYNEQFF.

This clonotype showed up just a few times. J is TRBJ1-6 and V is TRBV4-1, with 7 bases lining up with TRBD1. The CDR3 loop spans 17 amino acids. Germline lookup yields CDR1 MGHRA and CDR2 YSYEKL. V lost 7 bases to trimming and J lost 4 bases; unmatched junction nucleotides: 13. CDR3 in amino acids: CASTGEGAGVYNSPLHF. CDR3 in DNA: TGCGCCAGCACGGGCGAGGGGGCCGGTGTTTATAATTCACCCCTCCACTTT.

This clonotype occurred a few times. The gene calls are TRBV3-1 and TRBJ2-7; unclear D gene. This CDR3 has 14 residues. The V gene's germline CDR1 is LGHDT and CDR2 YNNKEL (reference sequence). The V gene lost 0 bases and the J gene lost 0 bases, with 6 bases spanning the gap. Here the CDR3 DNA reads TGTGCCAGCAGCCAAGAGCCCCGCTCCTACGAGCAGTACTTC. It translates to CASSQEPRSYEQYF.

The chain combines TRBV7-9 with TRBJ2-2, with a possible D match to TRBD1 (6 bases). The CDR3 sequence is 13 residues long. Deletions cut 3 bases from V and 9 bases from J, with 11 bases between. In germline, CDR1 is SEHNR, CDR2 FQNEAQ (reference sequence). Written as DNA, the CDR3 is TGTGCCAGCAGCTTTCCAGGGGCGCGGGAGCTGTTTTTT. Encoded protein: CASSFPGARELFF.

This clonotype was picked up many times. The chain carries TRBV7-9 and TRBJ1-5; D is unclear. The germline gives CDR1 SEHNR, CDR2 FQNEAQ (reference sequence). Trimming took off 5 bases at V and 4 bases at J, with 21 bases between the two ends. CDR3 length equals 17 residues. The CDR3 nucleotides are TGTGCCAGCAGCGAAACCGCGGACGGCTATAATAATCAGCCCCAGCATTTT. This gives the protein CASSETADGYNNQPQHF.

The rearrangement links TRBV12-3 or TRBV12-4 to TRBJ2-7; D is possibly TRBD2 (6 bases). There are 15 residues in the CDR3. V lost 6 bases, J lost 0 bases, and 15 bases lay in between. This CDR3 is CASRNGGLDSYEQYF. CDR3 in DNA: TGTGCCAGCAGGAATGGGGGGTTGGACTCCTACGAGCAGTACTTC.

This clonotype was counted between two and nine times. This chain uses TRBV20-1 with TRBJ1-4, with D possibly being TRBD1 (5 bases). Germline lookup yields CDR1 DFQATT and CDR2 SNEGSKA (reference sequence). The length of the CDR3 is 12 residues. V lost 5 bases to trimming and J lost 8 bases, with 12 bases between them. The chain's CDR3 is CSAPDGGEKLFF. The CDR3 DNA follows: TGCAGTGCTCCGGACGGGGGAGAAAAACTGTTTTTT.

This clonotype was counted a few times. This rearrangement joins TRBV10-3 to TRBJ2-7, with D possibly called TRBD1 or TRBD2 (5 bases each). This CDR3 is built from 16 residues. Germline CDR1 and CDR2: ENHRY and SYGVKD. Trimming stripped 11 bases from V and 0 bases from J, with 23 bases between. CDR3 sequence reads: CALIRLGVRFSYEQYF. CDR3 nucleotides: TGTGCCCTCATTAGATTGGGGGTCCGCTTCTCCTACGAGCAGTACTTC.

This clonotype was seen a few times. The chain has TRBV19 and TRBJ2-1, with 10 positions matching TRBD2. CDR3 length: 17 residues. With 3 bases clipped from V and 0 bases from J, the junction kept 5 bases outside the gene matches. Germline loops: CDR1 LNHDA, CDR2 SQIVND (reference sequence). The CDR3 DNA reads TGTGCCAGTAGTATGATAGCGGGGGGCCCCTCCTACAATGAGCAGTTCTTC. Translation: CASSMIAGGPSYNEQFF.

The chain joins TRBV7-9 to TRBJ2-1; the D call may be TRBD1 or TRBD2 (7 bases each). The CDR3 consists of 15 residues. V was cut by 5 bases and J by 7 bases, with 18 bases left in between. Per the germline V gene, CDR1 is SEHNR and CDR2 is FQNEAQ (reference sequence). The CDR3 bases are TGTGCCAGCAGCCCCCAGGGGGGGGGCCTGAATGAGCAGTTCTTC. Its translation: CASSPQGGGLNEQFF. The complete variable domain, with remaining parts taken from reference TRBV7-9 and TRBJ2-1, reads DTGVSQNPRHKITKRGQNVTFRCDPISEHNRLYWYRQTLGQGPEFLTYFQNEAQLEKSRLLSDRFSAERPKGSFSTLEIQRTEQGDSAMYLCASSPQGGGLNEQFFGPGTRLTVL.

V usage is TRBV28 and J usage is TRBJ2-7; 10 bases align to TRBD1. V trimming: 2 bases; J trimming: 6 bases; junction bases outside the gene matches: 4. Per germline, CDR1 MDHEN and CDR2 SYDVKM. CDR3 size: 14 residues. The CDR3 sequence: CASSLGTGVLEQYV. The CDR3 nucleotides read TGTGCCAGCAGTTTAGGGACAGGGGTCCTCGAGCAGTACGTC.

In this sample, this clonotype turned up a few times. The chain employs TRBV7-9 and TRBJ1-6, with D perhaps TRBD1 (6 bases). V was shortened by 6 bases and J by 8 bases, with 20 bases between the two germline ends. The CDR3 loop spans 16 amino acids. CDR1 is SEHNR, CDR2 FQNEAQ, per germline (reference sequence). CDR3 DNA sequence: TGTGCCAGCAGGATGCGGACAGCCGTTGGGGATTCACCCCTCCACTTT. Protein sequence: CASRMRTAVGDSPLHF.

The CDR3 here is CASSLVWAGTYEQYF. CDR3 coding DNA: TGTGCCAGCAGCTTAGTATGGGCTGGGACCTACGAGCAGTACTTC. The chain combines TRBV7-2 with TRBJ2-7; D not resolved. Germline CDR1 is SGHTA and CDR2 is FQGNSA. Trimming cost V 1 base and J 2 bases, with 12 bases left between them. This CDR3 has 15 amino acids. Full variable domain (missing parts from reference TRBV7-2 and TRBJ2-7): GAGVSQSPSNKVTEKGKDVELRCDPISGHTALYWYRQSLGQGLEFLIYFQGNSAPDKSGLPSDRFSAERTGGSVSTLTIQRTQQEDSAVYLCASSLVWAGTYEQYFGPGTRLTVT.

The chain has TRBV7-2 and TRBJ1-2; tentative D call: TRBD1 (5 bases). The CDR3 length is 16 residues. V lost 2 bases to trimming and J lost 2 bases, with 15 bases between them. Germline V gene data show CDR1 as SGHTA and CDR2 as FQGNSA. The CDR3: CASSLISAAGNYGYTF. The CDR3, as DNA: TGTGCCAGCAGCTTAATTTCGGCGGCAGGGAACTATGGCTACACCTTC.

The chain employs TRBV5-6 and TRBJ2-7; tentative D call: TRBD1 (5 bases). Trimming took off 1 base at V and 0 bases at J, with 14 bases between the two ends. Germline CDR1 reads SGHDT; CDR2 reads YYEEEE. This CDR3 contains 16 residues. The CDR3 loop reads CASSLPQQGYSYEQYF. The CDR3 bases are TGTGCCAGCAGCTTGCCCCAGCAGGGATACTCCTACGAGCAGTACTTC. Together with reference TRBV5-6 and TRBJ2-7, the CDR3 gives the full variable domain: DAGVTQSPTHLIKTRGQQVTLRCSPKSGHDTVSWYQQALGQGPQFIFQYYEEEERQRGNFPDRFSGHQFPNYSSELNVNALLLGDSALYLCASSLPQQGYSYEQYFGPGTRLTVT.

This clonotype was observed a handful of times. The chain joins TRBV20-1 to TRBJ1-3; D gene unclear. Trimming shortened V by 4 bases and J by 4 bases, and 14 bases separated the two germline ends. CDR1 and CDR2 from the germline V gene are DFQATT and SNEGSKA (reference sequence). This CDR3 has 14 residues. The CDR3 loop reads CSAITHSAGNTIYF. In DNA, the CDR3 is TGCAGTGCTATTACCCACTCGGCGGGAAACACCATATATTTT.

Ten or more counts support this clonotype. The chain joins TRBV29-1 to TRBJ2-7; TRBD1 might be the D (6 bases). There are 12 residues in the CDR3. CDR1 is SQVTM and CDR2 is ANQGSEA in the germline V gene. CDR3 sequence reads: CGYTGSSYEQYV. The CDR3 DNA is TGCGGCTACACAGGGTCATCCTACGAGCAGTACGTC.

This clonotype has a handful of counts. The V call is TRBV7-9, the J call TRBJ2-5; D is tentatively TRBD1 or TRBD2 (5 bases each). The CDR3 is 14 amino acids. CDR1 is SEHNR, CDR2 FQNEAQ, per germline (reference sequence). Deletions cut 5 bases from V and 6 bases from J, with 16 bases between. The CDR3 loop reads CASSPPEGWKTQYF. DNA of the CDR3: TGTGCCAGCAGCCCACCCGAGGGGTGGAAGACCCAGTACTTC.

This clonotype was observed a handful of times. The genes are TRBV11-1 and TRBJ2-5; D is perhaps TRBD1 (6 bases). The germline V and J ends were trimmed by 9 bases and 3 bases, with 14 bases remaining between them. The CDR3 totals 13 residues. Germline V gene data show CDR1 as SGHAT and CDR2 as FQDESV (reference sequence). The CDR3 loop reads CASMDSRKETQYF. CDR3 in DNA: TGTGCCAGTATGGACAGTCGTAAAGAGACCCAGTACTTC.

The table lists this clonotype with many counts. The chain uses TRBV20-1 and TRBJ2-3, with 9 bases lining up with TRBD2. The V gene's germline CDR1 is DFQATT and CDR2 SNEGSKA (reference sequence). The trim removed 5 bases at V and 5 bases at J, leaving 11 bases unmatched. CDR3 length: 15 amino acids. This CDR3 is CSARVAGGLVDTQYF. Written as DNA, the CDR3 is TGCAGTGCTCGGGTGGCGGGGGGGCTTGTAGATACGCAGTATTTT.

The chain joins TRBV7-3 to TRBJ2-3; D unresolved. Trimming took off 2 bases at V and 4 bases at J, with 10 bases between the two ends. Germline V gene data show CDR1 as SGHTA and CDR2 as FQGTGA. This CDR3 spans 14 amino acids. The CDR3 here is CASSLLGNPDTQYF. The CDR3 bases are TGTGCCAGCAGCTTATTGGGGAACCCAGATACGCAGTATTTT. The whole variable domain, filled in from reference TRBV7-3 and TRBJ2-3, reads GAGVSQTPSNKVTEKGKYVELRCDPISGHTALYWYRQSLGQGPEFLIYFQGTGAADDSGLPNDRFFAVRPEGSVSTLKIQRTERGDSAVYLCASSLLGNPDTQYFGPGTRLTVL.

This clonotype was counted a few times. The chain has TRBV20-1 and TRBJ2-7, with 9 bases that match TRBD1. The CDR3 is 17 amino acids. Unmatched junction bases numbered 19, after V lost 4 bases and J lost 6 bases. CDR1 DFQATT and CDR2 SNEGSKA come from the germline V gene (reference sequence). The CDR3: CSANHRPGTGNRVEQYV. CDR3 nucleotides: TGCAGTGCTAACCACCGTCCCGGGACAGGGAACCGGGTCGAGCAGTACGTC.

The chain couples TRBV7-2 to TRBJ2-4; D is tentatively TRBD1 or TRBD2 (5 bases each). This CDR3 has 16 amino acids. V was clipped by 3 bases and J by 0 bases, with 12 bases between them. The germline V gene has CDR1 SGHTA and CDR2 FQGNSA. Here the CDR3 DNA reads TGTGCCAGCAGCTTCGGGGCTCTACTAGCCAAAAACATTCAGTACTTC. Amino acids: CASSFGALLAKNIQYF.

This clonotype appeared many times. The rearrangement links TRBV4-1 to TRBJ1-5; D is possibly TRBD1 (5 bases). V shed 0 bases and J shed 10 bases, with 22 bases lying between them. This CDR3 has 17 residues. Germline assignment: CDR1 MGHRA and CDR2 YSYEKL. The DNA of the CDR3 is TGCGCCAGCAGCCAAGACCCTGCCGGGACTGAAAGCGACCCCCAGCATTTT. It codes for CASSQDPAGTESDPQHF.

J is TRBJ2-5 and V is TRBV20-1; TRBD2 aligns across 8 bases. The germline gives CDR1 DFQATT, CDR2 SNEGSKA (reference sequence). CDR3 length equals 16 residues. V lost 6 bases, J lost 3 bases, and 15 bases stayed unmatched. CDR3 nucleotides: TGCAGTGCCAGCCTCCGAGCGGGGGTGTTAAAAGAGACCCAGTACTTC. Translation: CSASLRAGVLKETQYF.

This chain connects TRBV7-2 to TRBJ2-1, with TRBD1 matching 10 bases. CDR1 is SGHTA, CDR2 FQGNSA, per germline. V trimming: 3 bases; J trimming: 10 bases; junction bases outside the gene matches: 3. The CDR3 loop spans 13 amino acids. The CDR3 sequence is CASSFDRGQEQFF. In nucleotides, the CDR3 is TGTGCCAGCAGCTTCGACAGGGGGCAAGAGCAGTTCTTC.

The chain uses TRBV4-2 and TRBJ2-6; no reliable D call. There are 15 residues in the CDR3. Trimming took off 0 bases at V and 1 base at J, with 4 bases between the two ends. Germline V gives CDR1 LGHNA, CDR2 YNFKEQ. CDR3 bases: TGTGCCAGCAGCCAAGAAGCGTCTGGGGCCAACGTCCTGACTTTC. It encodes CASSQEASGANVLTF.

There are many counts of this clonotype. This rearrangement joins TRBV11-2 to TRBJ2-3; D ambiguous. The CDR3 spans 13 residues. Deletions cut 3 bases from V and 6 bases from J, with 10 bases between. Germline assignment: CDR1 SGHAT and CDR2 FQNNGV. In DNA form, the CDR3 reads TGTGCCAGCAGCTTCAGCGCCGGCGATACGCAGTATTTT. Its protein product is CASSFSAGDTQYF.

This clonotype occurred a few times. The CDR3 protein is CATSRLDRSNTEAFF. CDR3 bases: TGTGCCACCAGCCGACTAGACAGGTCGAACACTGAAGCTTTCTTT. The V and J genes are TRBV15 and TRBJ1-1; D is perhaps TRBD1 (6 bases). V was shortened by 5 bases and J by 1 base, with 14 bases between the two germline ends. The CDR3 sequence is 15 residues long. Looked up from germline, CDR1 is LNHNV and CDR2 is YYDKDF (reference sequence). Combining the CDR3 with reference TRBV15 and TRBJ1-1 gives the whole variable domain DAMVIQNPRYQVTQFGKPVTLSCSQTLNHNVMYWYQQKSSQAPKLLFHYYDKDFNNEADTPDNFQSRRPNTSFCFLDIRSPGLGDTAMYLCATSRLDRSNTEAFFGQGTRLTVV.

V and J are TRBV6-4 and TRBJ2-1, with D unclear. From germline, CDR1 is MRHNA and CDR2 SNTAGT. V lost 6 bases and J 0 bases, leaving 12 bases between the germline ends. CDR3 length: 15 amino acids. As DNA, the CDR3 is TGTGCCAGCAGCGATAACTGGAGCTCCTACAATGAGCAGTTCTTC. This translates into CASSDNWSSYNEQFF.

This clonotype was seen more than once but under ten times. The genes are TRBV7-9 and TRBJ2-1, with a possible D match to TRBD2 (7 bases). The V end was cut by 2 bases, the J end by 3 bases, with 11 bases between. This CDR3 is built from 15 residues. From germline, CDR1 is SEHNR and CDR2 FQNEAQ (reference sequence). CDR3 sequence: CASSLTGGLYNEQFF. CDR3 nucleotides: TGTGCCAGCAGCTTAACGGGGGGCCTCTACAATGAGCAGTTCTTC.